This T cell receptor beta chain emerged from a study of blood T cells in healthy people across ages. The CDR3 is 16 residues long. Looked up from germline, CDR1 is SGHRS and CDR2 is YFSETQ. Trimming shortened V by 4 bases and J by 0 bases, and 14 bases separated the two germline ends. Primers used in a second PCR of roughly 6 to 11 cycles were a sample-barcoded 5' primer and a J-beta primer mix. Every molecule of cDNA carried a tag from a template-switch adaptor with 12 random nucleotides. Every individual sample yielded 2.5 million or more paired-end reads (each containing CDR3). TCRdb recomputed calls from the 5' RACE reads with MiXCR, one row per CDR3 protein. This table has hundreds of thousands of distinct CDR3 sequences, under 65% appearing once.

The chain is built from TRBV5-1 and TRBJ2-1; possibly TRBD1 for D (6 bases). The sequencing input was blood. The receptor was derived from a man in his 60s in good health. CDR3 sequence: CASSLGATSSYNEQFF. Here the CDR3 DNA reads TGCGCCAGCAGCCTGGGGGCCACGAGCTCCTACAATGAGCAGTTCTTC.